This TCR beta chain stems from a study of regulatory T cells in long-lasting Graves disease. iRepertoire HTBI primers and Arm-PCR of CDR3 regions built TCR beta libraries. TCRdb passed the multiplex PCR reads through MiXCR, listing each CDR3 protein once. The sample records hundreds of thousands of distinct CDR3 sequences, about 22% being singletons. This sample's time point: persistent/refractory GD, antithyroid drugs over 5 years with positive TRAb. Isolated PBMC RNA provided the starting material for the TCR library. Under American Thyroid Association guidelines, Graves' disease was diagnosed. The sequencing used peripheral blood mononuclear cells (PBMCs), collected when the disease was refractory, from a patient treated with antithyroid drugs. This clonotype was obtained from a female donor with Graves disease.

This chain's CDR3 is CSASPRGGGTGVREQYF. The CDR3 nucleotides read TGCAGTGCTAGTCCCCGAGGGGGGGGGACAGGTGTTAGGGAGCAGTACTTC. The chain carries TRBV20-1 and TRBJ2-7; TRBD1 might be the D (8 bases). Deletions cut 3 bases from V and 7 bases from J, with 28 bases between. This CDR3 contains 17 residues. Germline V CDR1 and CDR2: DFQATT, SNEGSKA (reference sequence).